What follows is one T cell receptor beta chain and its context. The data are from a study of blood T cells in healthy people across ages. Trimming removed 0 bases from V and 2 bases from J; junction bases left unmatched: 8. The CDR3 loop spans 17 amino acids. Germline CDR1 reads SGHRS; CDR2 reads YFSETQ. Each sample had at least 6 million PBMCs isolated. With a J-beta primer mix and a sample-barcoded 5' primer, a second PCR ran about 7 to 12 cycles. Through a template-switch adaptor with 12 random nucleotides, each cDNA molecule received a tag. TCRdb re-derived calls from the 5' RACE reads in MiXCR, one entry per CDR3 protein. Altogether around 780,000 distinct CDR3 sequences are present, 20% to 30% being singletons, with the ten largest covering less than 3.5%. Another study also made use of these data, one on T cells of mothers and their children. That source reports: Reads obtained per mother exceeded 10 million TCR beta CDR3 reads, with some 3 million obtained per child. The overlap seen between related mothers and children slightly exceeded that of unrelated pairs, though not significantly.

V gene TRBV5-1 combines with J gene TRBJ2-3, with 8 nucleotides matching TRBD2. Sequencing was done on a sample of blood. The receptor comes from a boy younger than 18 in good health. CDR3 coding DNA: TGCGCCAGCAGCTTGGCTGGGGGACTAGACCCCACAGATACGCAGTATTTT. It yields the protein CASSLAGGLDPTDTQYF.